This passage covers 7 T cell receptor beta chains from one sample sequenced in a study of vaccination effects on CD4 cells after COVID-19. Only in-frame clones appear in the TCRdb table, and some are missing; sequencing was by immunoSEQ multiplex PCR. Here the sample spans fewer than 40,000 clones, 70% to 85% being singletons. Peptide-pool stimulation followed by sequencing identified expanded antigen-specific CD4+ clonotypes in the ViraFEST assay. On approximately day 9 of culture, CD4+ T cells were separated out. Either the mRNA-1273 or the BNT162b2 vaccine was given to participants as two doses. Their target antigens are unknown. The starting material was CD4+ T cells from PBMCs cultured with HCoV-NL63 spike peptides, obtained after COVID-19 vaccination. Receptors were obtained from a human donor who received a COVID-19 vaccine. Some clones in this sample may be carry-over from other donors' samples.

The rearrangement uses TRBV28 and TRBJ1-1; D gene uncertain. The ends were cut back, 2 bases at V and 11 bases at J, with 9 bases in the middle. This CDR3 comprises 11 residues. Per the germline V gene, CDR1 is MDHEN and CDR2 is SYDVKM. The DNA of the CDR3 is TGTGCCAGCAGTTTAACCGGGAAGGCTTTCTTT. As protein: CASSLTGKAFF.

The table lists this clone with a count of one. The chain has TRBV10-2 and TRBJ2-3; 9 bases are a match to TRBD1. V lost 8 bases, J lost 5 bases, and 5 bases stayed unmatched. CDR3 size: 13 residues. Germline CDR1 and CDR2: WSHSY and SAAADI. The CDR3 coding sequence is TGCGCCAGCGGGACAGGGCGAAGAGATACGCAGTATTTT. As protein: CASGTGRRDTQYF.

The CDR3 spells CASSQVSWEQFF. The CDR3 DNA reads TGTGCCAGCAGCCAAGTGTCGTGGGAGCAGTTCTTC. The chain recombines TRBV3-1 (or the pseudogene TRBV3-2) with TRBJ2-1; no reliable D call. Germline CDR1 LGHDT, CDR2 YNNKEL (reference sequence). V was trimmed by 1 base and J by 10 bases, leaving 8 bases between them. The CDR3 spans 12 residues.

The rearrangement joins TRBV18 to TRBJ1-2; D unclear. This CDR3 is built from 11 residues. Germline assignment: CDR1 KGHSH and CDR2 LQKENI. Trimming stripped 5 bases from V and 4 bases from J, with 5 bases between. CDR3 residues: CASSGSYGYTF. The CDR3 nucleotides are TGTGCCAGCTCAGGGAGCTATGGCTACACCTTC.

The chain recombines TRBV2 with TRBJ2-5; the D call may be TRBD1 or TRBD2 (5 bases each). This CDR3 has 12 amino acids. Germline assignment: CDR1 SNHLY and CDR2 FYNNEI. Trimming cost V 7 bases and J 9 bases, with 15 bases left between them. Here the CDR3 DNA reads TGTGCCAGCAACGAAGATCAGGGAGCCCAGTACTTC. Encoded protein: CASNEDQGAQYF.

The genes are TRBV18 and TRBJ2-5; D not resolved. Looked up from germline, CDR1 is KGHSH and CDR2 is LQKENI. This CDR3 has 11 residues. The germline V and J ends were trimmed by 4 bases and 3 bases, with 3 bases remaining between them. CDR3 coding DNA: TGTGCCAGCTCACGAGAAGAGACCCAGTACTTC. This gives the protein CASSREETQYF.

Only one count was recorded for this clone. This sequence joins TRBV19 and TRBJ2-4, with 8 bases aligning to TRBD2. CDR1 is LNHDA, CDR2 SQIVND, per germline (reference sequence). This CDR3 comprises 14 residues. Losses at the gene ends were 8 bases for V and 2 bases for J; bases not matched to a gene: 5. The DNA for the CDR3 is TGTGCCAGTCGGGGGGGGAAAACCAAAAACATTCAGTACTTC. It encodes CASRGGKTKNIQYF.